One sample yielded the 6 T cell receptor beta chains listed below, sequenced in a study of T cells in Graves' hyperthyroidism and ophthalmopathy. Authors of the study amplified TCR beta CDR3 regions from RNA transcripts. HTBI primers were employed in a first-round RT-PCR of the TCR CDR3. TCRdb processed the multiplex PCR reads anew with MiXCR; each CDR3 protein has one entry. The repertoire holds over 650,000 distinct CDR3 sequences, with about a sixth as singletons. Source material: blood. The source of these receptors is a man aged 18 to 29 with Graves' hyperthyroidism.

This clonotype was seen a few times. The chain joins TRBV6-2 or TRBV6-3 to TRBJ2-5; 9 nucleotides match TRBD1. Looked up from germline, CDR1 is MNHEY and CDR2 is SVGEGT. This CDR3 region has 17 residues. The V gene end was trimmed by 2 bases and the J gene end by 2 bases; junction bases not matched to a gene: 9. The CDR3 sequence is CASSYVYGTGFQETQYF. CDR3 bases: TGTGCCAGCAGTTACGTCTACGGGACAGGGTTTCAAGAGACCCAGTACTTC.

This chain connects TRBV20-1 to TRBJ2-6; D perhaps matches TRBD1 (5 bases). Germline CDR1 DFQATT, CDR2 SNEGSKA (reference sequence). The CDR3 length is 17 residues. V was cut by 3 bases and J by 0 bases, with 15 bases left in between. The CDR3 DNA sequence: TGCAGTGCTAGGTGGAGACAGACCGACTCTGGGGCCAACGTCCTGACTTTC. Translating gives CSARWRQTDSGANVLTF.

In its sample, this clonotype was seen many times. The V and J genes are TRBV7-9 and TRBJ2-3, with D maybe TRBD2 (5 bases). The CDR3 has 15 amino acids. From germline, CDR1 is SEHNR and CDR2 FQNEAQ (reference sequence). Trimming took 2 bases from V and 0 from J, leaving 9 bases between them. CDR3 DNA sequence: TGTGCCAGCAGCTTAAAGAGGGTTAGCACAGATACGCAGTATTTT. As protein: CASSLKRVSTDTQYF.

This rearrangement joins TRBV20-1 to TRBJ2-3, with TRBD2 matching 8 bases. V shed 0 bases, J shed 4 bases, and the junction held 6 bases outside the gene matches. From germline, CDR1 is DFQATT and CDR2 SNEGSKA (reference sequence). The CDR3 runs 15 residues. CDR3 coding DNA: TGCAGTGCTAGAGAGGCGGCGGGAGGATCAGATACGCAGTATTTT. It is translated as CSAREAAGGSDTQYF.

This clonotype has a handful of counts. This chain links TRBV19 with TRBJ2-7; TRBD2 aligns across 8 bases. In germline, CDR1 is LNHDA, CDR2 SQIVND (reference sequence). With 8 bases clipped from V and 0 bases from J, the junction kept 9 bases outside the gene matches. The CDR3 has 15 residues. In DNA form, the CDR3 reads TGTGCCAGTTCCAGCCCCAGCGGGGGCTCCTACGAGCAGTACTTC. Translating gives CASSSPSGGSYEQYF.

The table lists this clonotype with a few counts. The rearrangement joins TRBV7-3 to TRBJ2-5, with 14 bases lining up with TRBD2. CDR3 size: 15 residues. The V gene's germline CDR1 is SGHTA and CDR2 FQGTGA. V lost 6 bases to trimming and J lost 5 bases; unmatched junction nucleotides: 5. CDR3 region: CASSRTSGRLETQYF. The CDR3 coding sequence is TGTGCCAGCAGTCGGACTAGCGGGAGGTTGGAGACCCAGTACTTC.